Below are 9 T cell receptor beta chains sequenced from a single sample in a study of early T cells in non-severe SARS-CoV-2 infection. From the 5' RACE reads, TCRdb called clonotypes with MiXCR, one entry per CDR3 protein. The table has tens of thousands of distinct CDR3 sequences, around 12% seen once; the top ten hold over 3%. Sample: whole blood. All receptors derive from an adult who was a healthcare worker with PCR-confirmed SARS-CoV-2 infection or an uninfected control (not recorded which).

This clonotype was counted once. The V call is TRBV29-1, the J call TRBJ2-3; TRBD2 matches 12 bases. This CDR3 comprises 17 residues. V trimming: 2 bases; J trimming: 5 bases; junction bases outside the gene matches: 11. Germline V gene lookup returns CDR1 SQVTM and CDR2 ANQGSEA. This CDR3 is CSVERLAGVGREDTQYF. Here the CDR3 DNA reads TGCAGCGTTGAACGACTAGCGGGAGTGGGGCGAGAAGATACGCAGTATTTT.

This clonotype came up a few times. This chain joins TRBV28 and TRBJ2-7; the D is unclear. Trimming took 5 bases from V and 2 from J, leaving 4 bases between them. The CDR3 is 11 amino acids. In germline, CDR1 is MDHEN, CDR2 SYDVKM. The CDR3 region has the DNA TGTGCCAGCAGTAGGCCCTACGAGCAGTACTTC. Protein sequence: CASSRPYEQYF.

This chain uses TRBV20-1 with TRBJ2-1; 12 bases fit TRBD2. V lost 3 bases, J lost 0 bases, and 0 bases stayed unmatched. Germline lookup yields CDR1 DFQATT and CDR2 SNEGSKA (reference sequence). CDR3 length equals 15 residues. In DNA form, the CDR3 reads TGCAGTGCTAGGACTAGCGGGAGCTCCTACAATGAGCAGTTCTTC. As protein: CSARTSGSSYNEQFF.

This clonotype was recorded many times. The gene calls are TRBV6-6 and TRBJ1-3; TRBD1 is a possible D gene (5 bases). Germline CDR1 and CDR2: MNHNY and SVGAGI (reference sequence). The CDR3 loop spans 15 amino acids. With 4 bases removed from V and 0 bases from J, the gap between germline ends came to 10 bases. The CDR3 is CASSLGRLSGNTIYF. The CDR3 region has the DNA TGTGCCAGCAGTTTGGGACGTCTCTCTGGAAACACCATATATTTT.

This clonotype came up many times. CDR3 residues: CASRLGLAASYNEQFF. The CDR3 bases are TGTGCCAGCAGGCTCGGACTAGCAGCCTCCTACAATGAGCAGTTCTTC. The chain combines TRBV2 with TRBJ2-1, with 8 bases matching TRBD2. Per germline, CDR1 SNHLY and CDR2 FYNNEI. J lost 0 bases, V lost 6 bases, and 7 bases had no gene match. The CDR3 has 16 amino acids.

The chain employs TRBV7-3 and TRBJ1-3, with D possibly being TRBD1 (5 bases). Germline CDR1 and CDR2: SGHTA and FQGTGA. The CDR3 covers 14 residues. V shed 5 bases and J shed 1 base, with 9 bases lying between them. CDR3 loop: CASSPQGSGNTIYF. DNA of the CDR3: TGTGCCAGCAGCCCCCAGGGATCTGGAAACACCATATATTTT.

The rearrangement joins TRBV3-1 to TRBJ2-1, with TRBD2 as a possible D gene (5 bases). CDR3 length equals 14 residues. Trimming pared 0 bases from V and 5 bases from J, leaving 8 bases between. CDR1 and CDR2 (germline): LGHDT, YNNKEL (reference sequence). CDR3 DNA: TGTGCCAGCAGCCAAGAGGACTCAGACAATGAGCAGTTCTTC. The encoded protein is CASSQEDSDNEQFF.

This clonotype has a count of ten or more. The chain employs TRBV28 and TRBJ1-6, with no clear D. The CDR3 is made up of 16 amino acids. V lost 2 bases, J lost 0 bases, and 8 bases lay in between. Looked up from germline, CDR1 is MDHEN and CDR2 is SYDVKM. The CDR3 loop reads CASSLGEGSYNSPLHF. In nucleotides, the CDR3 is TGTGCCAGCAGTTTAGGGGAAGGCTCCTATAATTCACCCCTCCACTTT.

At least ten counts were recorded for this clonotype. The V and J genes are TRBV20-1 and TRBJ2-7; 12 bases map to TRBD2. The V gene's germline CDR1 is DFQATT and CDR2 SNEGSKA (reference sequence). J gave up 3 bases and V 5 bases, and 2 bases lay outside the gene matches. The CDR3 runs 13 residues. The CDR3 loop reads CSAWTSGNYEQYF. The CDR3 DNA sequence: TGCAGTGCTTGGACTAGCGGGAACTACGAGCAGTACTTC.